The 21 T cell receptor beta chains below come from one sample, sequenced in a study of CD8+ T cells in alopecia areata. Extracted RNA was reverse transcribed into cDNA, the sequencing template. Generated by immunoSEQ multiplex PCR, the TCRdb table keeps only in-frame clones and is missing some. Altogether some 2,600 clones were found in the sample, and no singletons occur. The material sequenced was lesional skin. Source of these receptors: a C3H/HeJ mouse with alopecia areata. Mouse strain MHC haplotype: H2-k.

Comment on this clone: Mouse gene names apply. The sequence runs out 4 residues before the end of the CDR3; the remainder is reconstructed from the germline J gene. This chain uses TRBV2 with TRBJ2-7; TRBD2 agrees at 11 bases. From germline, CDR1 is LGHNA and CDR2 YSYQKL. The CDR3 consists of 15 residues. The CDR3: CASSQTGTGGYEQYF. The sequenced part of the CDR3 DNA is TGTGCCAGCAGCCAAACTGGGACTGGGGGATAT.

This clone was counted at least ten times. Gene names are the mouse ones. The read comes to an end 4 residues before the CDR3 does, leaving the germline J gene to fill in the end. J is TRBJ2-1 and V is TRBV17, with 9 bases lining up with TRBD1. The CDR3 is made up of 13 amino acids. The trim removed 10 bases at V and 4 bases at J, leaving 5 bases unmatched. From germline, CDR1 is MNHDT and CDR2 YYDKIL. The CDR3 region is CATGQGKYAEQFF. The part of the CDR3 DNA that was read is TGTGCTACCGGACAGGGGAAGTATGCT.

A few counts support this clone. All gene names here are mouse names. Coverage ceases 4 residues before the CDR3 finishes, and the germline J gene fills in the end. The chain joins TRBV4 to TRBJ2-3; TRBD1 might be the D (6 bases). The V gene's germline CDR1 is LGHDT and CDR2 YNNKQL (reference sequence). Deletions cut 4 bases from V and 0 bases from J, with 8 bases between. CDR3 size: 14 residues. CDR3 DNA (partial): TGTGCCAGCAGCTTGACAGGAAGTGCAGAA. It translates to CASSLTGSAE. The whole CDR3 protein is CASSLTGSAETLYF.

At least ten counts were recorded for this clone. Gene names denote mouse genes. The read ends 4 residues early relative to the CDR3; the germline J gene fills the gap. The V and J genes are TRBV5 and TRBJ2-7; 11 bases fit TRBD2. V shed 4 bases and J 3 bases; nucleotides not matched to a gene: 5. Germline values: CDR1 LGHNA, CDR2 YNLKQL (reference sequence). The CDR3 extends over 15 amino acids. The sequenced CDR3 bases are TGTGCCAGCAGCCCCCGGGACTGGGGGCTCTAT. Its protein product is CASSPRDWGLY. The CDR3 as a whole reads CASSPRDWGLYEQYF.

In its sample, this clone was seen many times. The gene symbols are mouse symbols. From the germline J gene comes the end of the CDR3, since the read stops 4 residues before it. The chain carries TRBV13-2 and TRBJ1-2, with TRBD1 as a possible D gene (5 bases). The CDR3 extends over 13 amino acids. With 1 base removed from V and 2 bases from J, the gap between germline ends came to 6 bases. Germline V gene data show CDR1 as NNHNN and CDR2 as SYGAGS (reference sequence). This chain's CDR3 is CASGDPGNSDYTF. The part of the CDR3 DNA that was read is TGTGCCAGCGGTGATCCAGGGAACTCC.

This clone has ten or more counts. The genes and germline here are from mouse. The CDR3 is cut off 4 residues early in the read; its end comes from the germline J gene. V usage is TRBV13-2 and J usage is TRBJ2-7; 10 positions match TRBD2. The CDR3 extends over 14 amino acids. V lost 0 bases to trimming and J lost 3 bases; unmatched junction nucleotides: 0. From germline, CDR1 is NNHNN and CDR2 SYGAGS (reference sequence). CDR3 loop: CASGDDWGGYEQYF. The CDR3 DNA, read in part, is TGTGCCAGCGGTGATGACTGGGGGGGCTAT.

Turning to this clone: A far larger clone differs by one base, so this is likely a read error. Gene names are mouse gene names. The read ends 4 residues shy of where the CDR3 ends; the end is completed using the germline J gene. The chain carries TRBV1 and TRBJ2-7; 7 bases are a match to TRBD2. CDR1 NSQYPW and CDR2 LRSPGD come from the germline V gene (reference sequence). The CDR3 contains 14 residues. The chain's CDR3 is CTCSADEWGDEQYF. The sequenced part of the CDR3 DNA is TGCACCTGCAGTGCAGACGAGTGGGGGGAT.

For this clone: The genes are named according to mouse. From the germline J gene comes the end of the CDR3, since the read stops 4 residues before it. This chain uses TRBV19 with TRBJ2-7; the match to TRBD1 covers 12 bases. The ends lost 2 bases at V and 0 bases at J; junction bases unmatched: 9. CDR3 length: 18 residues. Germline V gives CDR1 FNHDT, CDR2 SITEND (reference sequence). The CDR3 bases that were read are TGTGCCAGCAGTATGAGGGGGGACAGGGGGCGAACCTCCTAT. Translated, it gives CASSMRGDRGRTSY. The CDR3 as a whole reads CASSMRGDRGRTSYEQYF.

This clone was detected many times. Germline and genes: mouse. The read ends 4 residues before the CDR3 terminus; that terminus is restored from the germline J gene. This chain connects TRBV13-3 to TRBJ2-3; maybe TRBD1 (6 bases). Germline V gives CDR1 NNHDY, CDR2 SYVADS. The CDR3 is 14 residues long. V gave up 2 bases and J gave up 2 bases, with 9 bases separating them. The DNA read from the CDR3 is TGTGCCAGCAGTGACAGGGGATTTGCAGAA. Encoded protein: CASSDRGFAE. The entire CDR3 sequence reads CASSDRGFAETLYF.

This clone was counted at least ten times. The gene names here belong to mouse. The CDR3 is cut off 4 residues early in the read; its end comes from the germline J gene. The V gene is TRBV12-1, the J gene TRBJ1-2, with 9 bases fitting TRBD1. The CDR3 has 15 amino acids. The germline V gene has CDR1 SGHSN and CDR2 HYEKVE. The trim removed 4 bases at V and 4 bases at J, leaving 9 bases unmatched. The part of the CDR3 DNA that was read is TGTGCCAGCTCATCCCCGGGACAGGGTGGCTCC. It yields the protein CASSSPGQGGS. The whole CDR3 reads CASSSPGQGGSDYTF.

This clone was detected only a few times. A junction boundary mismatches the germline segment, possibly from a read error. The listed genes are named as in mouse. The read is 4 residues too short to cover the CDR3 end, so that end is filled in from the germline J gene. The same CDR3 also results from other DNA sequences found in this sample. J is TRBJ2-7 and V is TRBV5, with 9 nucleotides matching TRBD1. Germline CDR1 and CDR2: LGHNA and YNLKQL (reference sequence). This CDR3 has 14 residues. The chain's CDR3 is CASSQGTGPYEQYF. Incomplete CDR3 DNA: TGCGCCAGCAGCCAAGGGACAGGGCCTTAT.

In its sample, this clone was seen many times. The listed genes are named as in mouse. The CDR3 is cut off 4 residues early in the read; its end comes from the germline J gene. The same CDR3 arises from other DNA sequences in this sample as well. The rearrangement joins TRBV13-3 to TRBJ2-1; 10 nucleotides line up with TRBD1. The CDR3 covers 16 residues. V dropped 3 bases and J dropped 1; count of bases not matched to a gene: 4. CDR1 and CDR2 (germline): NNHDY, SYVADS. The part of the CDR3 DNA that was read is TGTGCCAGCAGTGGACAGGGGGCGGAGAACTATGCT. This translates into CASSGQGAENYA. From start to end, the CDR3 is CASSGQGAENYAEQFF.

This clone was recorded at least ten times. Gene names refer to mouse genes. The covered CDR3 bases are TGTGCCAGCGGTGATGCTGGGACTGGGGGAGGGCAAAAC. This gives the protein CASGDAGTGGGQN. The entire CDR3 protein reads CASGDAGTGGGQNTLYF. V and J are TRBV13-2 and TRBJ2-4; 11 bases are shared with TRBD2. Read sequence stops 4 residues before the CDR3 end, and the germline J gene provides the missing end. Germline assignment: CDR1 NNHNN and CDR2 SYGAGS (reference sequence). The CDR3 contains 17 residues. V gave up 0 bases and J gave up 3 bases; unmatched junction bases: 6.

Relative to its sample, this clone is medium-sized (0.01 to 0.1%). The genes are named according to mouse. The read terminates 4 residues before the CDR3 end, so the remaining end is supplied by the germline J gene. The chain links TRBV13-3 to TRBJ1-4; 10 bases map to TRBD1. Germline lookup yields CDR1 NNHDY and CDR2 SYVADS. This CDR3 has 14 residues. Trimming cost V 5 bases and J 5 bases; bases outside gene matches: 3. Here the CDR3 reads CASRGQGKNERLFF. CDR3 DNA (partial): TGTGCCAGCAGGGGACAGGGGAAAAACGAA.

As for this clone: The germline and genes are mouse ones. The DNA ends 4 residues before the CDR3 does, and the rest of the CDR3 is filled in from the germline J gene. V usage is TRBV17 and J usage is TRBJ2-5; 8 nucleotides line up with TRBD2. The CDR3 contains 14 residues. Trimming took 3 bases from V and 3 from J; bases not matched to a gene: 2. Germline lookup yields CDR1 MNHDT and CDR2 YYDKIL. This CDR3 is CASSSGGGQDTQYF. Partial CDR3 DNA: TGTGCTAGCAGTAGTGGGGGGGGGCAAGAC.

This clone was found many times. Gene names and germline match the mouse. The read falls 4 residues short of the CDR3 end, and the missing part is taken from the germline J gene. The chain combines TRBV12-1 with TRBJ2-5; 7 bases are shared with TRBD2. This CDR3 is 14 amino acids long. Trimming cost V 0 bases and J 3 bases; bases outside gene matches: 2. Germline V gives CDR1 SGHSN, CDR2 HYEKVE. The CDR3 protein is CASSLAGGQDTQYF. The part of the CDR3 DNA that was read is TGTGCCAGCTCTCTCGCGGGGGGGCAAGAC. Drawing the rest from reference TRBV12-1 and TRBJ2-5, the complete variable domain is DSGVVQSPRHIIKEKGGRSVLTCIPISGHSNVVWYQQTLGKELKFLIQHYEKVERDKGFLPSRFSVQQFDDYHSEMNMSALELEDSAMYFCASSLAGGQDTQYFGPGTRLLVL.

This clone has at least ten counts. Mouse gene names and germline throughout. The observed sequence ends 4 residues before the CDR3 terminus, with the missing tail filled in from the germline J gene. The J gene is TRBJ2-1, the V gene TRBV19; 7 nucleotides agree with TRBD2. This CDR3 has 16 amino acids. V gave up 2 bases and J gave up 0 bases; unmatched junction bases: 5. Germline CDR1 is FNHDT and CDR2 is SITEND (reference sequence). The chain's CDR3 is CASSIVGGYNYAEQFF. The DNA read from the CDR3 is TGTGCCAGCAGTATTGTTGGGGGGTATAACTATGCT.

Concerning this clone: Gene names and germline match the mouse. The missing CDR3 end, 4 residues past where the read stops, is filled in from the germline J gene. The chain employs TRBV19 and TRBJ1-1, with TRBD1 matching over 9 bases. Germline values: CDR1 FNHDT, CDR2 SITEND (reference sequence). The trim removed 4 bases at V and 3 bases at J, leaving 4 bases unmatched. This CDR3 is 14 amino acids long. The sequenced CDR3 bases are TGTGCCAGCAGTGACAGGGGGTGGGACACA. This translates into CASSDRGWDT. The CDR3 as a whole reads CASSDRGWDTEVFF.

This clone was recorded a few times. Mouse names are used for the genes. The sequence runs out 4 residues before the end of the CDR3; the remainder is reconstructed from the germline J gene. This chain connects TRBV13-2 to TRBJ2-4; 8 bases agree with TRBD1. V was clipped by 0 bases and J by 3 bases; unmatched bases: 0. The CDR3 spans 14 residues. The germline gives CDR1 NNHNN, CDR2 SYGAGS (reference sequence). The CDR3 protein is CASGDAGGQNTLYF. CDR3 bases read: TGTGCCAGCGGTGATGCAGGGGGCCAAAAC.

This clone was found many times. The listed genes are named as in mouse. The read gets to within 4 residues of the CDR3 end, and the germline J gene fills in the rest. The chain combines TRBV15 with TRBJ2-4; 9 nucleotides match TRBD1. Looked up from germline, CDR1 is SGHND and CDR2 is FRSKSL. The ends lost 7 bases at V and 3 bases at J; junction bases unmatched: 5. This CDR3 contains 14 residues. The covered CDR3 bases are TGTGCCAGCACCCCAACAGGGGGCCAAAAC. Its translation: CASTPTGGQN. The whole CDR3 protein is CASTPTGGQNTLYF.

This clone was found many times. Germline and genes here are mouse. The read is 4 residues too short to cover the CDR3 end, so that end is filled in from the germline J gene. The chain carries TRBV16 and TRBJ1-1, with D unresolved. CDR3 size: 15 residues. CDR1 and CDR2 from the germline V gene are SGHSA and FRNQAP. Trimming pared 0 bases from V and 1 base from J, leaving 9 bases between. This chain's CDR3 is CASSLDEEGNTEVFF. Partial CDR3 DNA: TGTGCAAGCAGCTTAGATGAGGAGGGAAACACA. Full variable domain (rest looked up from reference TRBV16 and TRBJ1-1): NAGVIQTPRHKVTGKGQEATLWCEPISGHSAVFWYRQTIVQGLEFLTYFRNQAPIDDSGMPKERFSAQMPNQSHSTLKIQSTQPQDSAVYLCASSLDEEGNTEVFFGKGTRLTVV.